This T cell receptor (beta chain) was observed in a study of regulatory T cells in long-lasting Graves disease. CDR3-region Arm-PCR and iRepertoire HTBI primers produced the TCR beta libraries. TCRdb used MiXCR to reprocess the multiplex PCR reads, holding one entry per CDR3 protein. Of some 440,000 distinct CDR3 sequences detected, 20% to 25% appear once; the ten largest clones hold 7.8%. This clonotype came up many times. Time point here: persistent/refractory GD, antithyroid drugs over 5 years with positive TRAb. After RNA was extracted from PBMCs, the TCR library was made from it. This TCR was sampled from a female donor with Graves disease. The sample here was peripheral blood mononuclear cells (PBMCs), taken when the disease was refractory, from a patient treated with antithyroid drugs.

The CDR3 DNA is TGTGCCAGCAGCTTTCCGGGACAGCAAAGCTATGGCTACACCTTC. It encodes CASSFPGQQSYGYTF. The J gene is TRBJ1-2, the V gene TRBV7-9, with 7 bases aligning to TRBD1. The CDR3 extends over 15 amino acids. CDR1 SEHNR and CDR2 FQNEAQ come from the germline V gene (reference sequence). The ends lost 3 bases at V and 4 bases at J; junction bases unmatched: 8.